One TCR beta chain is described in this entry. Its antigen is undetermined. In each case, RNA was isolated and then reverse transcribed into cDNA as the sequencing template. Sequencing used immunoSEQ multiplex PCR; TCRdb keeps in-frame clones, though not all of them. The sample contains approximately 140,000 clones, roughly nine tenths of which appear only once. Indicated treatment: oral pan-JAK inhibitor, 5-10 mg twice daily. The sample belongs to a study of CD8+ T cells in alopecia areata. Overall study: Patients in the treated group were given tofacitinib by mouth, 5 to 10 mg twice a day.

Findings of the study overall: Scalp and blood samples kept many expanded lesional clones throughout tofacitinib. Among the top 100, expanded CD8+ clones were significantly decreased by tofacitinib, as was scalp clonality. Possibly as an HLA-related effect, TCR sharing across patients appeared less clear than in mice.

The CDR3 loop spans 16 amino acids. Trimming cost V 3 bases and J 3 bases; bases outside gene matches: 13. The germline gives CDR1 SQVTM, CDR2 ANQGSEA. This sequence joins TRBV29-1 and TRBJ2-7, with TRBD1 matching 8 bases. Source: CD8+ T cells sorted from blood, taken at week 4, from a patient treated with tofacitinib. This receptor was identified in a human donor with alopecia areata. CDR3 in amino acids: CSVEYAGTGLLYEQYF. CDR3 DNA sequence: TGCAGCGTTGAGTACGCCGGGACAGGCTTACTCTACGAGCAGTACTTC.